The rows below give T cell receptor beta chains drawn from one sample of a study of graft-versus-host responses after intestinal transplantation. Generated by immunoSEQ multiplex PCR, the TCRdb table keeps only in-frame clones and is missing some. The repertoire holds around 9,500 clones, with around 89% as singletons. This specimen consisted of PBMCs, obtained 242 days after intestinal transplant. The receptors shown here come from a human patient who received an intestinal transplant, so some T cells may come from the graft donor. CDR3s include the opening cysteine and the closing phenylalanine or tryptophan. D genes are given only for firm matches. Not every row has a clone size; where given, it reads once, few, many or a size class.

>TRBV9|NA|TRBD1|14|TRBJ1-1
TGTGCCAGCAGCACGGGACAGCAGAACACTGAAGCTTTCTTT
CASSTGQQNTEAFF
>TRBV2|NA|NA|13|TRBJ1-5
TGTGCCAGCAAGGGAGATTGGAATCAGCCCCAGCATTTT
CASKGDWNQPQHF
>TRBV28|NA|NA|14|TRBJ1-1
TGTGCCAGCAGGGAATCGTCAGTGAACACTGAAGCTTTCTTT
CASRESSVNTEAFF
>TRBV7-2|medium-sized|NA|14|TRBJ1-2
TGTGCCAGCAGCTTCCCGGGCGGGGCGCGGGGCTACACCTTC
CASSFPGGARGYTF
>TRBV4-1|once|TRBD2|16|TRBJ2-7
TGCGCCAGCAGCCAAGGCGGAGCGGGAGTTGGTCGAGAGCAGTACTTC
CASSQGGAGVGREQYF
>TRBV19|once|TRBD1|15|TRBJ2-3
TGTGCCAGTAGTATGAGGGGACAGTCATCCGATACGCAGTATTTT
CASSMRGQSSDTQYF
>TRBV7-6|NA|TRBD2|14|TRBJ2-7
TGTGCCAGCAGCCCACGACTAGCGGGAGGCGAGCAGTACTTC
CASSPRLAGGEQYF
>TRBV9|once|NA|13|TRBJ2-7
TGTGCCAGCAGCGGTGAAGGGGCGTACGAGCAGTACTTC
CASSGEGAYEQYF
>TRBV11-1|NA|NA|14|TRBJ1-2
TGTGCCAGCAGCTTAGCCGGACAGTTCTATGGCTACACCTTC
CASSLAGQFYGYTF
>TRBV5-1|NA|NA|12|TRBJ1-6
TGCGCCAGCAGGGAGGGGAATTCACCCCTCCACTTT
CASREGNSPLHF
>TRBV9|NA|NA|15|TRBJ2-7
TGTGCCAGCAGCTTACGTGGAGCGGAGACTTACGAGCAGTACTTC
CASSLRGAETYEQYF
>TRBV28|NA|NA|14|TRBJ1-1
TGTGCCAGCAGTCCCCCGGGTCCGAACACTGAAGCTTTCTTT
CASSPPGPNTEAFF
>TRBV9|NA|NA|15|TRBJ1-2
TGTGCCAGCAGCGTAGAGGCAGGCTCTAACTATGGCTACACCTTC
CASSVEAGSNYGYTF
>TRBV5-8|NA|NA|16|TRBJ1-2
TGTGCCAGCAGCTCCCGCTCCGGGGCCATTTCCAATGGCTACACCTTC
CASSSRSGAISNGYTF
>TRBV5-1|once|NA|14|TRBJ1-2
TGCGCCAGCAGCCCCCAGGGATCTGTGTATGGCTACACCTTC
CASSPQGSVYGYTF
>TRBV7-6|NA|TRBD1|16|TRBJ1-2
TGTGCCAGCAGCCGCATTGACGCAGACAGGGTCTATGGCTACACCTTC
CASSRIDADRVYGYTF
>TRBV15|NA|NA|16|TRBJ1-5
TGTGCCACCAGCAGAGATCGGACAGCGAATAATCAGCCCCAGCATTTT
CATSRDRTANNQPQHF
>TRBV28|NA|NA|15|TRBJ1-5
TGTGCCAGCAGTTTATACCCCGGATCGGGTCAGCCCCAGCATTTT
CASSLYPGSGQPQHF
>TRBV9|NA|NA|13|TRBJ1-1
TGTGCCAGCAGCTCACAGGGAAACACTGAAGCTTTCTTT
CASSSQGNTEAFF